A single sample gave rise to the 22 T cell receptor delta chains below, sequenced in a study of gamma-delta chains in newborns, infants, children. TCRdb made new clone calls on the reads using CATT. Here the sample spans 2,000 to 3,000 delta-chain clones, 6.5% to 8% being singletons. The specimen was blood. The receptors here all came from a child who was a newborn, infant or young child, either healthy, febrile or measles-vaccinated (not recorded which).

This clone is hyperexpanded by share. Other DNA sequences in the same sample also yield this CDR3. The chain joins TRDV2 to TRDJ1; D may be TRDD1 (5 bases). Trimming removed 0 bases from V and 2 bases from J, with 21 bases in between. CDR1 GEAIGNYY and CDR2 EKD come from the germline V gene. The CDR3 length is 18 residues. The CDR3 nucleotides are TGTGCCTGTGACACCGTTAGGAATAGACTGAGAGAGACCGATAAACTCATCTTT. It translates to CACDTVRNRLRETDKLIF.

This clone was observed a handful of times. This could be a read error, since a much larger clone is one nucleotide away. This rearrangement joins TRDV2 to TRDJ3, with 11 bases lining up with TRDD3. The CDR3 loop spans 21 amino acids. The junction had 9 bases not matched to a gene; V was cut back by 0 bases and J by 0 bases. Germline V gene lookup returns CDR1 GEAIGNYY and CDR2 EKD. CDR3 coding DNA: TGTGCCTGTGACACCGGCGCTGGGGGATACTCTAGCTCCTGGGACACCCGACAGATGTTTTTC. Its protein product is CACDTGAGGYSSSWDTRQMFF.

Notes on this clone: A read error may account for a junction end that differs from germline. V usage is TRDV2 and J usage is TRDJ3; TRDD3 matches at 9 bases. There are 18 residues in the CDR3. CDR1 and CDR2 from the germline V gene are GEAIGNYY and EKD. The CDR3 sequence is CAYDTGLGETWETRKMFF. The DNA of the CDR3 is TGTGCCTATGACACCGGACTGGGGGAGACCTGGGAAACCCGAAAGATGTTCTTC.

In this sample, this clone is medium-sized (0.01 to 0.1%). CDR3 in DNA: TGTGCCTGTGACATACTGGGGGCCCAAGGCTCCTGGGACACCCGACAGATGTTTTTC. Protein sequence: CACDILGAQGSWDTRQMFF. The rearrangement uses TRDV2 and TRDJ3; 8 bases map to TRDD3. Germline CDR1 reads GEAIGNYY; CDR2 reads EKD. V lost 2 bases to trimming and J lost 0 bases; unmatched junction nucleotides: 8. This CDR3 has 19 amino acids.

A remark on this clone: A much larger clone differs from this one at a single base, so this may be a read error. The CDR3 bases are TGTGCCTGTGGCGCAACTACTGGGGGACGGAGCTCCTGGGACACCCGACAGATGTTTTTC. Its translation: CACGATTGGRSSWDTRQMFF. This chain joins TRDV2 and TRDJ3, with 9 bases fitting TRDD3. V trimming: 5 bases; J trimming: 0 bases; junction bases outside the gene matches: 13. CDR1 and CDR2 (germline): GEAIGNYY, EKD. There are 20 residues in the CDR3.

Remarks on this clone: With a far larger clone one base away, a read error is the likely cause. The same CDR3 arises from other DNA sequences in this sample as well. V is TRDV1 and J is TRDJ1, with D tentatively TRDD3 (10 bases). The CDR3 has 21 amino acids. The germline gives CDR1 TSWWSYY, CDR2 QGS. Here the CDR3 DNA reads TGTGCCCTTGGGGACCAAGGCCTTCCTACGTACTGGGGGATTGGATCCGATAAACTCATCTTT. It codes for CALGDQGLPTYWGIGSDKLIF.

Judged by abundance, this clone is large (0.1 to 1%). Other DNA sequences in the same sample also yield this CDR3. In DNA, the CDR3 is TGTGCCTGTGACACCGTGGCTGGGGGCCCCACCTGGGACACCCGACAGATGTTTTTC. Translating gives CACDTVAGGPTWDTRQMFF. The J gene is TRDJ3, the V gene TRDV2; 7 positions match TRDD3. The germline CDR1 and CDR2 sequences are GEAIGNYY and EKD. Unmatched junction bases numbered 9, after V lost 0 bases and J lost 2 bases. CDR3 length equals 19 residues.

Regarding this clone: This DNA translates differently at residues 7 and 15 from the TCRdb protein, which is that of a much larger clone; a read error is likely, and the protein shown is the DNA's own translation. This CDR3 is CACDPVMGDTGTGRKMFF. The CDR3 DNA reads as TGTGCCTGTGACCCCGTAATGGGGGATACGGGGACTGGCCGAAAGATGTTTTTC. V is TRDV2 and J is TRDJ3; TRDD3 agrees at 11 bases. This CDR3 has 18 amino acids. Germline V lookup: CDR1 GEAIGNYY, CDR2 EKD.

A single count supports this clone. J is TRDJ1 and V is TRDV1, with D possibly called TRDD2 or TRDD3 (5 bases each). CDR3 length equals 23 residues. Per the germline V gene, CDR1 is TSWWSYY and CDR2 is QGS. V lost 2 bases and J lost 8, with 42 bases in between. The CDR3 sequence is CALGERVGRVSFPYCGIPRKLIF. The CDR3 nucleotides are TGTGCTCTTGGGGAAAGGGTCGGACGTGTAAGCTTCCCGTACTGCGGGATCCCGAGGAAACTCATCTTT.

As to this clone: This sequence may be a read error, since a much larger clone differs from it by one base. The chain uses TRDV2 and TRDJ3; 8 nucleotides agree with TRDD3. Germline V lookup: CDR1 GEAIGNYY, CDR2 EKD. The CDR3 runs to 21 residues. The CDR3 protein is CACDTVLGAIPSSWDTRKMFF. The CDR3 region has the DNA TGTGCCTGTGACACCGTACTGGGGGCTATCCCCAGCTCCTGGGACACCCGAAAGATGTTTTTC.

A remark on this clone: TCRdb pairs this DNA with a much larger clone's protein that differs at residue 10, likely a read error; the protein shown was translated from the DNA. The CDR3 DNA reads as TGTGCCTGTGACACCGGCTGGGGGATCGGCTGGGACACCCGACAGATGTTTTTC. This gives the protein CACDTGWGIGWDTRQMFF. The chain employs TRDV2 and TRDJ3; 9 positions match TRDD3. Looked up from germline, CDR1 is GEAIGNYY and CDR2 is EKD. This CDR3 is 18 amino acids long. The junction had 5 bases not matched to a gene; V was cut back by 0 bases and J by 3 bases.

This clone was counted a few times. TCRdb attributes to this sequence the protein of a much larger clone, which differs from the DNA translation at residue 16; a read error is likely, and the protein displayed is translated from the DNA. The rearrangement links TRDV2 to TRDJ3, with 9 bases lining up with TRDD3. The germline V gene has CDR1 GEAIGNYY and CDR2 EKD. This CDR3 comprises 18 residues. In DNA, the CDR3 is TGTGCCTGTGACAACTGGGGGAGGAGCTCCTGGGACACCCGACAGACGTTTTTC. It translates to CACDNWGRSSWDTRQTFF.

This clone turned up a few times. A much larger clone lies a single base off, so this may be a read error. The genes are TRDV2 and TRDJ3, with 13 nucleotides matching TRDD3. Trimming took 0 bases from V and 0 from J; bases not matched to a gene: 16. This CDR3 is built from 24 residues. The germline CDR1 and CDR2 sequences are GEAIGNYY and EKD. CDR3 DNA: TGTGCCTGTGACACCGTGGGCTTTACTGGGGGATACGAACGCTTCTCCTGGGACACCCGACAGATGTTTTTC. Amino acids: CACDTVGFTGGYERFSWDTRQMFF.

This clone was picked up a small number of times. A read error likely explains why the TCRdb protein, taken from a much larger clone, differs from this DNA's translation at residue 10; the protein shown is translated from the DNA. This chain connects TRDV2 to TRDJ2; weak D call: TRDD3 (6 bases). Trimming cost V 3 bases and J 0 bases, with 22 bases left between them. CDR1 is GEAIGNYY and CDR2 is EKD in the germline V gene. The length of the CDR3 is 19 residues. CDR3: CACDPLQGGHRTLTAQLFF. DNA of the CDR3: TGTGCCTGTGACCCCTTACAAGGGGGACACAGGACTTTGACAGCACAACTCTTCTTT.

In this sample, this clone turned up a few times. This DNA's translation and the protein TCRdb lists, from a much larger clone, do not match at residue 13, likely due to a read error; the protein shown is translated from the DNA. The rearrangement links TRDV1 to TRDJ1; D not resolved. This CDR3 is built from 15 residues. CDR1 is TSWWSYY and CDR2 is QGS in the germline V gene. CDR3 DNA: TGTGCTCTTCTATTGGGAAAACTCGTGGGCGATAAACCCATCTTT. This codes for CALLLGKLVGDKPIF.

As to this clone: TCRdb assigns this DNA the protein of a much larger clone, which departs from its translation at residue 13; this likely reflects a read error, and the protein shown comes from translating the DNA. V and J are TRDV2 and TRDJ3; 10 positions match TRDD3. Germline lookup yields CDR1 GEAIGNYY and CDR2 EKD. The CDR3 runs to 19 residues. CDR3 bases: TGTGCCTGTGACGGATTGGGGGATACCAGATCCTGGTACACCCGACAGATGTTTTTC. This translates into CACDGLGDTRSWYTRQMFF.

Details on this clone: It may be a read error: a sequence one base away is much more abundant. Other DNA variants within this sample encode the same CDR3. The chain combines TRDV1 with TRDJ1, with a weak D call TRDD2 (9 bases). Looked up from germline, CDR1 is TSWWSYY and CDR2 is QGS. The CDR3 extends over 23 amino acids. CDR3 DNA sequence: TGTGCCCTTGGGGAGGCTCTTTCTGCCTTCCTACAGGGGGTACTGGGGGCATCAACTAAACTCATCTTT. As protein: CALGEALSAFLQGVLGASTKLIF.

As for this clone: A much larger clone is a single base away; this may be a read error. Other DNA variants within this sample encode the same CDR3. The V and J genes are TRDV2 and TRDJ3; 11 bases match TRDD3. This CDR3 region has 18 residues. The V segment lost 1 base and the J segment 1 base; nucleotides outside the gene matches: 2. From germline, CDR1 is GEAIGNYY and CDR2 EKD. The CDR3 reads CACDTLGDTSWDTRQMFF. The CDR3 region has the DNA TGTGCCTGTGACACGCTGGGGGATACATCCTGGGACACCCGACAGATGTTTTTC.

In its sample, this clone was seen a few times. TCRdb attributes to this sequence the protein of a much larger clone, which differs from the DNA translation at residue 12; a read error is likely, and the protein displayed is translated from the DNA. Written as DNA, the CDR3 is TGTGCCTGTGACATCCTGGGGGATTCCTGGGACGCCCGACAGATGTTTTTC. Residues: CACDILGDSWDARQMFF. J is TRDJ3 and V is TRDV2; 9 bases are shared with TRDD3. Per the germline V gene, CDR1 is GEAIGNYY and CDR2 is EKD. The length of the CDR3 is 17 residues.

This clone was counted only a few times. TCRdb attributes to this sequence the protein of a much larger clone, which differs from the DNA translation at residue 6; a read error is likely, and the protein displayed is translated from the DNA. CDR3 residues: CACDVPGDTWDTRQMFF. DNA of the CDR3: TGTGCCTGTGACGTACCGGGGGATACATGGGACACCCGACAGATGTTTTTC. This chain links TRDV2 with TRDJ3; 9 bases fit TRDD3. V shed 3 bases and J 4 bases; nucleotides not matched to a gene: 6. CDR1 is GEAIGNYY, CDR2 EKD, per germline. This CDR3 is 17 amino acids long.

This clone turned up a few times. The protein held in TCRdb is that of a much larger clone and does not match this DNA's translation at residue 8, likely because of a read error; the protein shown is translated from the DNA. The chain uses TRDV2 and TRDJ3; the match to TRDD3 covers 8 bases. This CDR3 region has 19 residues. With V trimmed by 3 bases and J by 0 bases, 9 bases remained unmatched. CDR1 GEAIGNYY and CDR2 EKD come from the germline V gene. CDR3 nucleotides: TGTGCCTGTGACTCACTGGGGGGTTCTAGCTCCTGGGACACCCGACAGATGTTTTTC. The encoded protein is CACDSLGGSSSWDTRQMFF.

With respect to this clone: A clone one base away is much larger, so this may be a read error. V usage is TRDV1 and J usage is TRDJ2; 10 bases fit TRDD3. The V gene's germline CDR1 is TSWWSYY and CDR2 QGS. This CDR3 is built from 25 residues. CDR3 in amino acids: CALGEPLPFRLLGDLVVVFPAQPFF. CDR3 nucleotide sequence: TGTGCTCTTGGGGAACCCCTCCCCTTCCGGCTACTGGGGGATTTGGTCGTCGTATTCCCCGCACAACCCTTCTTT.